Reported below is one TCR beta chain. Method: immunoSEQ multiplex PCR; TCRdb's copy keeps in-frame clones and lacks some. The sample lists 100,000 to 150,000 clones; 75% to 90% were seen once. V dropped 6 bases and J dropped 4; count of bases not matched to a gene: 10. The germline CDR1 and CDR2 sequences are KGHSH and LQKENI. The CDR3 extends over 16 amino acids. This entry belongs to a study of blood T cell repertoires in COVID-19. About the study: Spain, Italy and the United States supplied samples that represented acute and convalescent COVID-19.

The V call is TRBV18, the J call TRBJ2-5, with 11 bases identical to TRBD2. The origin of this receptor is a woman aged 45-60 years who had recovered from COVID-19. The sample consisted of PBMCs or T cells enriched from blood (not recorded which). The CDR3 here is CASSPNSGGAGETQYF. As DNA, the CDR3 is TGTGCCAGCTCCCCTAATAGCGGGGGGGCCGGAGAGACCCAGTACTTC.